These T cell receptor beta chains were read from a single sample in a study of Graves' ophthalmopathy and Graves' hyperthyroidism. TCRdb itself ran the multiplex PCR reads through MiXCR, one entry per CDR3 protein. The table shows under 350,000 distinct CDR3 sequences, with 15% to 20% occurring only once. Input material: peripheral blood. The receptors stem from an adult man with Graves' ophthalmopathy. Each CDR3 is given with its conserved first and last residue. A D gene is named only where the DNA matches it firmly. Rows give clone size only sometimes, using once, few, many, or a class for an expanded clone.

J gene | V gene | D gene | clone size | CDR3 DNA | CDR3 protein
TRBJ2-5 | TRBV6-1 | - | - | TGTGCCAGCTTAGTGGACTCCGCGGGGGAGACCCAGTACTTC | CASLVDSAGETQYF
TRBJ2-5 | TRBV30 | TRBD2 | many | TGTGCCTGGAGTGTACGGGGCGGGAGAGGGGCCCAGTACTTC | CAWSVRGGRGAQYF
TRBJ2-7 | TRBV10-3 | - | many | TGTGCCATCAGTGAGTCGAGGGCTGGTGAGCAGTACTTC | CAISESRAGEQYF
TRBJ2-7 | TRBV6-2/TRBV6-3 | - | many | TGTGCCTCCCGACGGGGCACGAGAGAGCAGTACTTC | CASRRGTREQYF
TRBJ1-2 | TRBV20-1 | - | many | TGCAGTGCTAATGATAAGTTTATTTCCCACTATGGCTACACCTTC | CSANDKFISHYGYTF
TRBJ2-5 | TRBV7-2 | - | few | TGTGCCAGCAGCATCGCCGCGACTAATCAAGAGACCCAGTACTTC | CASSIAATNQETQYF
TRBJ1-5 | TRBV25-1 | - | many | TGTGCCAGCAGTCCCGCGCGGGGAAGCAATCAGCCCCAGCATTTT | CASSPARGSNQPQHF
TRBJ1-5 | TRBV15 | - | - | TGTGCCACCAAAGGAGGAGTCGCGGGGCAGCCCCAGCATTTT | CATKGGVAGQPQHF
TRBJ1-2 | TRBV7-2 | TRBD1 | many | TGTGCCAGCAGCGCCGACAGGGCGGGCGGAGGCTACACCTTC | CASSADRAGGGYTF
TRBJ2-7 | TRBV6-2/TRBV6-3 | TRBD2 | - | TGTGCCAGCAGTTCCGTCACTAGCGGGGGTTCCTACGAGCAGTACTTC | CASSSVTSGGSYEQYF
TRBJ1-2 | TRBV2 | - | many | TGTGCCACCGCCCGGGAGGGAGGGGACTATGGCTACACCTTC | CATAREGGDYGYTF
TRBJ1-1 | TRBV6-5 | TRBD1 | many | TGTGCCAGCAGTTACCCCACAGGGGGCGAGAACACTGAAGCTTTCTTT | CASSYPTGGENTEAFF
TRBJ2-5 | TRBV12-3/TRBV12-4 | TRBD1 | many | TGTGCCAGCAGTTTTGGGACAGGGGGTGTCCAAGAGACCCAGTACTTC | CASSFGTGGVQETQYF
TRBJ1-5 | TRBV7-9 | - | many | TGTGCCAGCAGCTTAACGGGGACGGACAATCAGCCCCAGCATTTT | CASSLTGTDNQPQHF
TRBJ2-7 | TRBV7-2 | - | many | TGTGCCAGCAGCTTAGCAGTTTTCCCTCGCGGACGGTCCCACTACGAGCAGTACTTC | CASSLAVFPRGRSHYEQYF
TRBJ1-2 | TRBV6-5 | - | few | TGTGCCAGCAGTTACGGTGGGCGCCGGGATGGCTACACCTTC | CASSYGGRRDGYTF
TRBJ2-5 | TRBV28 | TRBD2 | many | TGTGCCAGCAGTTTTCGAGGACTAGCGGGGGGGTACAAGACCCAGTACTTC | CASSFRGLAGGYKTQYF